These 23 T cell receptor beta chains came from one sample sequenced in a study of identical twins. TCRdb itself ran the 5' RACE reads through MiXCR, one entry per CDR3 protein. Found here are 500,000 or so distinct CDR3 sequences, less than 25% of them singletons; the top ten hold approximately 0.95%. These data were also reused for a study on T cells expressing NK-cell markers.

The sequencing input was CD4+ T cells sorted from blood. The receptor set was obtained from a woman aged 18-35 years in good health.

The V call is TRBV6-4, the J call TRBJ2-3; weak D call: TRBD2 (7 bases). Per germline, CDR1 MRHNA and CDR2 SNTAGT. This CDR3 region has 16 residues. The germline V and J ends were trimmed by 0 bases and 2 bases, with 12 bases remaining between them. DNA for the CDR3: TGTGCCAGCAGTGACTCGGGGGGGGGACACACAGATACGCAGTATTTT. It specifies CASSDSGGGHTDTQYF.

The chain joins TRBV12-3 or TRBV12-4 to TRBJ2-5; D might be TRBD1 (6 bases). The V end lost 5 bases, the J end lost 4 bases, and 14 bases lay between the germline ends. This CDR3 region has 14 residues. CDR3 nucleotide sequence: TGTGCCAGCAGTGTGCAGGGGATGGGAGAGACCCAGTACTTC. It yields the protein CASSVQGMGETQYF.

This chain's CDR3 is CASSRKGNEQFF. The CDR3, as DNA: TGTGCCAGCAGCCGTAAGGGCAATGAGCAGTTCTTC. V usage is TRBV6-5 and J usage is TRBJ2-1; D remains ambiguous. CDR3 length: 12 amino acids. Germline CDR1 reads MNHEY; CDR2 reads SVGAGI. Trimming shortened V by 6 bases and J by 6 bases, and 9 bases separated the two germline ends.

This clonotype has more than one count but fewer than ten. The chain joins TRBV7-6 to TRBJ2-2, with TRBD2 matching 9 bases. The junction had 9 bases not matched to a gene; V was cut back by 5 bases and J by 5 bases. The CDR3 sequence is 16 residues long. In germline, CDR1 is SGHVS, CDR2 FNYEAQ. Here the CDR3 DNA reads TGTGCCAGCAGCACGTCGCCGGGACTAGCTACCGGGGAGCTGTTTTTT. Its translation: CASSTSPGLATGELFF.

The table lists this clonotype with a few counts. This rearrangement joins TRBV12-3 or TRBV12-4 to TRBJ1-6, with D unclear. The CDR3 has 14 amino acids. Between the trimmed V and J ends, which lost 3 bases and 5 bases, there was a span of 8 bases. This chain's CDR3 is CASSLLGNNSPLHF. The CDR3 DNA reads as TGTGCCAGCAGTTTGTTAGGGAATAATTCACCCCTCCACTTT.

The V gene is TRBV3-1, the J gene TRBJ2-7; 10 positions agree with TRBD2. The CDR3 runs to 15 residues. Germline V gene lookup returns CDR1 LGHDT and CDR2 YNNKEL (reference sequence). The V segment lost 0 bases and the J segment 7 bases; nucleotides outside the gene matches: 6. The CDR3 loop is CASSQDRTSGLEQYF. For the CDR3, the DNA is TGTGCCAGCAGCCAAGATCGGACTAGCGGACTGGAGCAGTACTTC.

This clonotype was counted at least ten times. The chain is built from TRBV20-1 and TRBJ2-5; D remains ambiguous. The CDR3 is made up of 14 amino acids. Germline V CDR1 and CDR2: DFQATT, SNEGSKA (reference sequence). The germline V and J ends were trimmed by 3 bases and 5 bases, with 16 bases remaining between them. The CDR3 DNA sequence: TGCAGTGCTAGGAGTCGGACCGGGTGGGAGACCCAGTACTTC. Protein sequence: CSARSRTGWETQYF.

The chain joins TRBV11-2 to TRBJ2-7, with 9 bases matching TRBD2. The CDR3 loop spans 15 amino acids. J was trimmed by 4 bases and V by 0 bases; bases with no gene match: 4. CDR1 is SGHAT and CDR2 is FQNNGV in the germline V gene. The CDR3 sequence: CASSLDPSGVYEQYF. As DNA, the CDR3 is TGTGCCAGCAGCTTAGATCCTAGCGGGGTGTACGAGCAGTACTTC.

This clonotype occurred a few times. The chain is built from TRBV12-3 or TRBV12-4 and TRBJ1-1; possible D gene TRBD1, 5 bases. This CDR3 contains 13 residues. The V end lost 0 bases, the J end lost 6 bases, and 8 bases lay between the germline ends. The CDR3 nucleotides read TGTGCCAGCAGTTTAGCGATAGGGGCTGAAGCTTTCTTT. Amino acids: CASSLAIGAEAFF.

This clonotype was observed a single time. The J gene is TRBJ2-1, the V gene TRBV9, with D perhaps TRBD2 (6 bases). This CDR3 is 14 amino acids long. Looked up from germline, CDR1 is SGDLS and CDR2 is YYNGEE. V lost 0 bases, J lost 2 bases, and 6 bases lay in between. CDR3 sequence: CASSVAGAYNEQFF. The CDR3 DNA is TGTGCCAGCAGCGTAGCGGGGGCCTACAATGAGCAGTTCTTC.

This clonotype was picked up a small number of times. The chain joins TRBV7-3 to TRBJ2-7; 8 bases line up with TRBD2. The junction had 8 bases not matched to a gene; V was cut back by 1 base and J by 6 bases. CDR1 is SGHTA, CDR2 FQGTGA, per germline. CDR3 size: 15 residues. CDR3 nucleotide sequence: TGTGCCAGCAGCTTAAAGGCGGGGGGTAACTTCGAGCAGTACTTC. Encoded protein: CASSLKAGGNFEQYF. Full variable domain (outside the CDR3, taken from reference TRBV7-3 and TRBJ2-7): GAGVSQTPSNKVTEKGKYVELRCDPISGHTALYWYRQSLGQGPEFLIYFQGTGAADDSGLPNDRFFAVRPEGSVSTLKIQRTERGDSAVYLCASSLKAGGNFEQYFGPGTRLTVT.

The genes are TRBV12-3 or TRBV12-4 and TRBJ2-1; maybe TRBD2 (6 bases). V was cut by 0 bases and J by 8 bases, with 8 bases left in between. This CDR3 spans 13 amino acids. The CDR3 DNA is TGTGCCAGCAGTTTAGCGCGGGACTATGAGCAGTTCTTC. Encoded protein: CASSLARDYEQFF.

In its sample, this clonotype was seen a few times. The chain couples TRBV29-1 to TRBJ2-1, with D perhaps matching TRBD1 (5 bases). Germline CDR1 and CDR2: SQVTM and ANQGSEA. V lost 4 bases, J lost 3 bases, and 10 bases lay in between. The CDR3 has 13 residues. The CDR3 bases are TGCAGCGTTGGGGGCAGTTTCTACAATGAGCAGTTCTTC. This codes for CSVGGSFYNEQFF.

In DNA form, the CDR3 reads TGTGCCAGCAGCAGGGGACTAAGATGGGCCGAGCAGTACTTC. Translating it yields CASSRGLRWAEQYF. The chain links TRBV12-3 or TRBV12-4 to TRBJ2-7; possibly TRBD2 for D (7 bases). The CDR3 contains 14 residues. Between the trimmed V and J ends, which lost 6 bases and 6 bases, there was a span of 18 bases.

The V call is TRBV5-1, the J call TRBJ1-5; D uncertain. The CDR3 is made up of 15 amino acids. Per the germline V gene, CDR1 is SGHRS and CDR2 is YFSETQ. V lost 3 bases and J 1 base, leaving 11 bases between the germline ends. The CDR3 protein is CASSSAGGSNQPQHF. The CDR3 nucleotides read TGCGCCAGCAGCTCGGCAGGTGGAAGCAATCAGCCCCAGCATTTT.

V usage is TRBV20-1 and J usage is TRBJ2-7; 9 nucleotides match TRBD2. Germline CDR1 is DFQATT and CDR2 is SNEGSKA (reference sequence). V dropped 4 bases and J dropped 2; count of bases not matched to a gene: 6. This CDR3 comprises 14 residues. The chain's CDR3 is CSATRLAATYEQYF. In DNA form, the CDR3 reads TGCAGTGCTACCCGACTAGCGGCAACCTACGAGCAGTACTTC.

V usage is TRBV2 and J usage is TRBJ2-7, with D perhaps matching TRBD1 (6 bases). Germline V gene data show CDR1 as SNHLY and CDR2 as FYNNEI. The length of the CDR3 is 15 residues. The V end lost 4 bases, the J end lost 2 bases, and 15 bases lay between the germline ends. CDR3 amino acids: CASSVRTASPYEQYF. The CDR3, as DNA: TGTGCCAGCAGTGTGCGGACAGCCTCACCCTACGAGCAGTACTTC.

This chain joins TRBV25-1 and TRBJ1-4; D perhaps matches TRBD1 (6 bases). The CDR3 is made up of 16 amino acids. The germline V gene encodes CDR1 MGHDK and CDR2 SYGVNS. Deletions cut 0 bases from V and 7 bases from J, with 15 bases between. In nucleotides, the CDR3 is TGTGCCAGCAGTGAATACCGCGGGGGGGCAGGTGAAAAACTGTTTTTT. Translation gives CASSEYRGGAGEKLFF.

The chain links TRBV5-5 to TRBJ2-2; D perhaps matches TRBD1 (5 bases). CDR3 length: 13 residues. The V gene's germline CDR1 is SGHKS and CDR2 YYEKEE (reference sequence). V dropped 0 bases and J dropped 6 bases, with 6 bases sitting between them. The CDR3 here is CASSLEGPGELFF. DNA of the CDR3: TGTGCCAGCAGCTTGGAGGGGCCCGGGGAGCTGTTTTTT.

Regarding this clonotype: At one end, the junction sequence differs from germline, possibly due to a read error. The chain employs TRBV5-1 and TRBJ1-1; 11 bases map to TRBD1. The germline gives CDR1 SGHRS, CDR2 YFSETQ. This CDR3 is 14 amino acids long. CDR3 sequence reads: CASSLDRGHTEAFF. CDR3 nucleotide sequence: TGCGCCAGCAGTTTGGACAGGGGGCATACTGAAGCTTTCTTT.

This clonotype has just a few counts. The V gene is TRBV7-7, the J gene TRBJ2-1, with TRBD1 matching over 9 bases. Germline-derived CDR1 and CDR2 are SSHAT and FNYEAQ (reference sequence). The CDR3 spans 13 residues. J was trimmed by 6 bases and V by 5 bases; bases with no gene match: 2. The CDR3 region has the DNA TGTGCCAGCAGCGCGGGACAGGGCAATGAGCAGTTCTTC. This translates into CASSAGQGNEQFF.

This chain joins TRBV12-5 and TRBJ1-1; D ambiguous. This CDR3 is 11 amino acids long. V gave up 5 bases and J gave up 2 bases, with 3 bases separating them. Germline V lookup: CDR1 LGHNT, CDR2 FRNRAP. In DNA form, the CDR3 reads TGTGCTAGTGGTCTAAACACTGAAGCTTTCTTT. The encoded protein is CASGLNTEAFF.

This clonotype showed up many times. V is TRBV20-1 and J is TRBJ2-2, with TRBD2 matching 13 bases. CDR3 length equals 17 residues. J lost 4 bases, V lost 5 bases, and 10 bases had no gene match. Germline-derived CDR1 and CDR2 are DFQATT and SNEGSKA (reference sequence). In DNA form, the CDR3 reads TGCAGTGCTCTTCCGACTAGCGGGAGGAGAGGCACCGGGGAGCTGTTTTTT. It codes for CSALPTSGRRGTGELFF.